This T cell receptor (beta chain) was sequenced during a study of blood T cells in healthy people across ages. Researchers report isolating at least 7 million PBMCs per sample. Trimming removed 6 bases from V and 2 bases from J, with 17 bases in between. The CDR3 covers 15 residues. Germline values: CDR1 MNHEY, CDR2 SVGAGI. Primed by a sample-barcoded 5' primer and a J-beta primer mix, a second PCR proceeded for 7 to 11 cycles. Sequencing recovered at least 3 million CDR3-containing paired-end reads from each sample. TCRdb fed the 5' RACE reads into MiXCR, producing one record per CDR3 protein. In the table there are about 800,000 distinct CDR3 sequences, 20% to 25% of which are singletons. The sample also formed part of further work on T cells of mothers and their children. This second report adds: Reverse transcription into cDNA received all extracted RNA, at approximately 1.4 ug per 15 ul. Similar thymic selection effects on TCR recombination output appear in pairs, both related and unrelated.

V and J are TRBV6-5 and TRBJ2-7; tentative D call: TRBD2 (5 bases). Sequenced: blood. The TCR sequence derives from a boy younger than 18 in good health. CDR3 protein: CASSPARAVAYEQYF. CDR3 in DNA: TGTGCCAGCAGCCCAGCCCGAGCGGTGGCCTACGAGCAGTACTTC.